The text below deals with one T cell receptor (beta chain). Its antigen remains unidentified. Per-base qualities were not stored, and no clone one base away is much larger. Library preparation employed the immunoSEQ multiplex PCR assay. TCRdb's version of the immuneACCESS table is confined to in-frame rearrangements and falls short of the full clone set. An unresolved V gene accounts for under half of the shortfall where checked; the remainder is of unknown origin. Across this sample there are about 93,000 clones, with about 96% seen only once. Of the sample, over 0.25% falls within the top ten clones. This entry is derived from a study of technical replicates of blood from a handful of donors (dated by TCRdb to the late 2010s). Trimming costs V 3 bases and J 15 bases, and their ends lie 24 bases apart. Reading the germline V gene gives CDR1 ENHRY and CDR2 SYGVKD. The CDR3, cysteine through phenylalanine, is 15 amino acids long. The retained sequence is limited to the CDR3, 45 bases, with the frame set at the first base.

The rearranged chain carries TRBV10-3 and TRBJ2-1; a tentative D call is TRBD1 (6 bases match). The specimen sequenced was T cells isolated from PBMCs. The receptor was derived from a human donor in good health. The nucleotide sequence reads TGTGCCATCAGTGAAAGCGCCAACAGGGTCCCCTTCCCGTTCTTC. It codes for CAISESANRVPFPFF.